A single sample is the source of the 5 T cell receptor beta chains below, sequenced in a study of shared clonotypes between healthy human individuals. The protocol was immunoSEQ multiplex PCR, while the TCRdb copy is restricted to in-frame clones and leaves out a portion. The sample gives roughly 2 million clones, roughly 95% of which show up once; 0.1% to 0.15% is in the top ten. Sequencing input: naive CD4+ T cells sorted from blood. Specified subset: CD45RA+ positively selected. The receptor set was obtained from a man aged 18 to 30 in good health.

The V call is TRBV11-3, the J call TRBJ2-5, with TRBD2 identical over 7 bases. Germline CDR1 and CDR2: SGHNT and YENEEA. This CDR3 comprises 16 residues. The trim removed 5 bases at V and 5 bases at J, leaving 14 bases unmatched. CDR3 DNA: TGTGCCAGCAGCCCCGGGGGAGGCTTTAGCGGGGAGACCCAGTACTTC. Its translation is CASSPGGGFSGETQYF.

The CDR3 protein is CSTHSGGRMNEQFF. The CDR3 DNA is TGCAGCACCCATTCGGGGGGGCGCATGAATGAGCAGTTCTTC. This rearrangement joins TRBV29-1 to TRBJ2-1, with TRBD2 identical over 8 bases. With V trimmed by 8 bases and J by 7 bases, 13 bases remained unmatched. CDR1 and CDR2 from the germline V gene are SQVTM and ANQGSEA. CDR3 length: 14 residues.

A note on this clone: The same CDR3 also results from other DNA sequences found in this sample. The chain recombines TRBV20-1 with TRBJ2-5; D remains unclear. The germline V and J ends were trimmed by 3 bases and 5 bases, with 4 bases remaining between them. Germline V gene data show CDR1 as DFQATT and CDR2 as SNEGSKA (reference sequence). The CDR3 runs to 10 residues. The CDR3 DNA follows: TGCAGTGCTAGCGAGGAGACCCAGTACTTC. It codes for CSASEETQYF.

This chain links TRBV28 with TRBJ1-3, with D possibly being TRBD1 (6 bases). V was pared by 8 bases and J by 3 bases, with 11 bases between. Germline CDR1 reads MDHEN; CDR2 reads SYDVKM. The CDR3 is 13 residues long. CDR3: CASEQGSGNTIYF. In DNA, the CDR3 is TGTGCCAGCGAACAGGGTAGTGGAAACACCATATATTTT. Full variable domain (remainder filled in from reference TRBV28 and TRBJ1-3): DVKVTQSSRYLVKRTGEKVFLECVQDMDHENMFWYRQDPGLGLRLIYFSYDVKMKEKGDIPEGYSVSREKKERFSLILESASTNQTSMYLCASEQGSGNTIYFGEGSWLTVV.

On this clone itself: Other DNA sequences in this sample translate to the same CDR3. V is TRBV5-4 and J is TRBJ2-5; D might be TRBD2 (6 bases). This CDR3 region has 12 residues. Trimming removed 2 bases from V and 5 bases from J, with 7 bases in between. CDR1 and CDR2 from the germline V gene are SGHNT and YYREEE (reference sequence). The CDR3 nucleotides read TGTGCCAGCAGCTTCGGGGGTGAGACCCAGTACTTC. It translates to CASSFGGETQYF.